This T cell receptor beta chain comes out of a study of TET2 disruption in CD19-targeted CAR T cells (dated 2018 in TCRdb). Context from the whole study: Sample numbers were set by the original clinical trial design and sample availability, with no additional inclusion criteria. Overall study results and their limits: Conclusions about the CAR T cells of the patient were based on extensive analysis of a single subject.

The treatment or condition label corresponds to: autologous CTL019 cells: CD19 CAR with 4-1BB and CD3 zeta domains. TCR zeta and 4-1BB costimulatory signaling domains were built into the CD19 CAR. T cells for CTL019 manufacturing were collected from peripheral blood by means of leukapheresis. The DNeasy Blood and Tissue Kit was used to extract genomic DNA from pre-infusion T cells, peripheral blood, or sorted post-infusion T cells. Deep sequencing of the TCR beta chain was done using the immunoSEQ assay. Per the source publication's procedure: Only productive TCR beta rearrangements went into calculating clonotype frequencies. The table comes from immuneACCESS by way of TCRdb, which keeps in-frame sequences with V and J called. Part of the clones is missing from these tables; in studies checked, under half for an unresolved V gene and the rest for unknown reasons. V and J calls and clone size are given by that table; D and trimming were obtained from the DNA. This sample's table lists fewer than 30,000 clones. Jointly, the top ten make up under 2.5% of the sample.

Points on this clone: Its antigen is unknown. The read falls 3 residues short of the CDR3 end, and the missing part is taken from the germline J gene.

For CDR1 and CDR2, the germline V gene lists KGHSH and LQKENI. The CDR3 covers 14 residues, taking in both the cysteine and the phenylalanine. The CDR3 was read in part: 33 bases, with the frame set at base 1. V ends up 3 bases short and J 6 bases short, with an unmatched junction base count of 4. The rearrangement combines TRBV18 with TRBJ2-7; 11 bases in between match TRBD2. Sequences were derived from CD8- CAR+ T cells sorted from cultured blood T cells, sampled for CD19 CAR T cell therapy. The sample's cell subset or site label is to be understood as: CD8-negative CAR-positive T cells from the infusion product. The sequence derives from a man aged 70-80 years with chronic lymphocytic leukemia. The CDR3 region reads CASSPGTSGLEQYF. The CDR3 bases that were read are TGTGCCAGCTCACCTGGGACTAGCGGTCTCGAG.